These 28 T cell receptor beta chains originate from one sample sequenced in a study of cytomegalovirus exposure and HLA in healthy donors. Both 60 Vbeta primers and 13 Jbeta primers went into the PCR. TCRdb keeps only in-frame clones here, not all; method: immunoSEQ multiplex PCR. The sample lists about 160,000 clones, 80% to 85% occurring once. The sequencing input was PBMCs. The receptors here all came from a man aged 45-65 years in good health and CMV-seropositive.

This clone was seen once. CDR3 protein: CASREQGGSGNTIYF. In nucleotides, the CDR3 is TGCGCCAGCAGGGAACAGGGGGGCTCTGGAAACACCATATATTTT. This chain links TRBV10-2 with TRBJ1-3; 8 bases match TRBD1. The CDR3 loop spans 15 amino acids. V gave up 6 bases and J gave up 0 bases; unmatched junction bases: 4. Germline V CDR1 and CDR2: WSHSY, SAAADI.

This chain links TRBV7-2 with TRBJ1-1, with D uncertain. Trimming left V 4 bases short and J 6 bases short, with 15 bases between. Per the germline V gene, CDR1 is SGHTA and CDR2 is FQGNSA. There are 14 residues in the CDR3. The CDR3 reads CASSSRSSWAEAFF. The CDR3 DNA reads TGTGCCAGCAGCTCTAGATCCAGCTGGGCTGAAGCTTTCTTT.

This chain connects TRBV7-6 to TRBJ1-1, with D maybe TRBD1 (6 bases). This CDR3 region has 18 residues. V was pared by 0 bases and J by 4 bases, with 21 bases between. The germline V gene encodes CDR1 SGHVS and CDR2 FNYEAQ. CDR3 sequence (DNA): TGTGCCAGCAGCTTAGCCCCCTTCAGGGGAGGGTCGGGCACTGAAGCTTTCTTT. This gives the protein CASSLAPFRGGSGTEAFF.

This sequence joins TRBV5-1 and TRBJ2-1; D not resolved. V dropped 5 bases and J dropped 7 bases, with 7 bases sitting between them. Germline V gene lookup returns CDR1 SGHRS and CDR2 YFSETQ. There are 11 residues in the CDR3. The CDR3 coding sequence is TGCGCCAGCAGTGGCTGGAATGAGCAGTTCTTC. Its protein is CASSGWNEQFF. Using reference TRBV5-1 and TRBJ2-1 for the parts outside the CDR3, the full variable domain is KAGVTQTPRYLIKTRGQQVTLSCSPISGHRSVSWYQQTPGQGLQFLFEYFSETQRNKGNFPGRFSGRQFSNSRSEMNVSTLELGDSALYLCASSGWNEQFFGPGTRLTVL.

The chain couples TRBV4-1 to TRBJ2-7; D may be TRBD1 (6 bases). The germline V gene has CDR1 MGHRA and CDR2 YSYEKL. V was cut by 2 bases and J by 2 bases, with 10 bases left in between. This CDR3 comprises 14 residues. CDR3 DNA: TGCGCCAGCAGCCAACCAGGACAGACCTACGAGCAGTACTTC. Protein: CASSQPGQTYEQYF.

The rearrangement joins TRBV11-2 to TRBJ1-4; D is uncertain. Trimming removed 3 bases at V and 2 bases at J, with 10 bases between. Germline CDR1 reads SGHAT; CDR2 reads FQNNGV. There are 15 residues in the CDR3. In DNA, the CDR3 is TGTGCCAGCAGCTTGACCGGGGTGACTAATGAAAAACTGTTTTTT. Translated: CASSLTGVTNEKLFF. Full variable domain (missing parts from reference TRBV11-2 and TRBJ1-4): EAGVAQSPRYKIIEKRQSVAFWCNPISGHATLYWYQQILGQGPKLLIQFQNNGVVDDSQLPKDRFSAERLKGVDSTLKIQPAKLEDSAVYLCASSLTGVTNEKLFFGSGTQLSVL.

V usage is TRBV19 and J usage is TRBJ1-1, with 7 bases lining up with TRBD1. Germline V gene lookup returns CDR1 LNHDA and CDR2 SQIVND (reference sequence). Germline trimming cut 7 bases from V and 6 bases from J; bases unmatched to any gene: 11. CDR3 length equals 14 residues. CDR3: CASTDRVSVSEAFF. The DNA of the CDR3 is TGTGCCAGTACCGACAGGGTTTCTGTCTCTGAAGCTTTCTTT.

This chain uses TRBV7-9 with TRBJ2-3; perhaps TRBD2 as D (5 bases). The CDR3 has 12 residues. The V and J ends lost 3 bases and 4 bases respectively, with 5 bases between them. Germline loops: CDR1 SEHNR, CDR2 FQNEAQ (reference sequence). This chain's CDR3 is CASSFGADTQYF. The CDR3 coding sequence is TGTGCCAGCAGCTTCGGGGCAGATACGCAGTATTTT.

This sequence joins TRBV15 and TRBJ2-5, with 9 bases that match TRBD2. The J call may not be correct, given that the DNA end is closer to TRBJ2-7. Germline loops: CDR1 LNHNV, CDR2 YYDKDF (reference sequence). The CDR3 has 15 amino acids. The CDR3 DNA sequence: TGTGCCACCAGCATACCATCTAGCGGGGATTACGAGCAGTACTTC. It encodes CATSIPSSGDYEQYF.

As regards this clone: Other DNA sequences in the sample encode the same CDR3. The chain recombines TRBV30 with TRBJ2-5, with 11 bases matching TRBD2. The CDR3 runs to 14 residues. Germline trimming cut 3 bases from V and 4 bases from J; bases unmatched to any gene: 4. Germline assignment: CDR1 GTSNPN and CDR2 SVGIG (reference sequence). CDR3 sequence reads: CAWSRLAGGETQYF. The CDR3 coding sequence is TGTGCCTGGAGCCGCCTAGCGGGGGGAGAGACCCAGTACTTC. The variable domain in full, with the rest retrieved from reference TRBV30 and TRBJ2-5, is SQTIHQWPATLVQPVGSPLSLECTVEGTSNPNLYWYRQAAGRGLQLLFYSVGIGQISSEVPQNLSASRPQDRQFILSSKKLLLSDSGFYLCAWSRLAGGETQYFGPGTRLLVL.

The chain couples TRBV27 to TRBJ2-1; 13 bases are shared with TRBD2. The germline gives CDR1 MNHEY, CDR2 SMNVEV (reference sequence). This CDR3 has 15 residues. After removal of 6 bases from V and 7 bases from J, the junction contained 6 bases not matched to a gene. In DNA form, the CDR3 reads TGTGCCAGCAGAGTTCCGGGACTAGCGGGAAATGAGCAGTTCTTC. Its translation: CASRVPGLAGNEQFF.

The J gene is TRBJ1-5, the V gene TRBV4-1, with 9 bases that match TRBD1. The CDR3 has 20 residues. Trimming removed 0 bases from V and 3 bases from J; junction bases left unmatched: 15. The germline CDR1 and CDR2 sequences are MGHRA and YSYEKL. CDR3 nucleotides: TGCGCCAGCAGCCAAGATCTAGGGGACAGGGTAAGGAGCAACAATCAGCCCCAGCATTTT. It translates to CASSQDLGDRVRSNNQPQHF.

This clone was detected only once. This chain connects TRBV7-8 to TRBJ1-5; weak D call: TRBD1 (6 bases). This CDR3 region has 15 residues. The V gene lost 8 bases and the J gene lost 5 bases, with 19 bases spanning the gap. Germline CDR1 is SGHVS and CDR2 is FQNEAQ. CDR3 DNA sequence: TGTGCCAGCTCCAAGGACCGGGGGGGCCATCAGCCCCAGCATTTT. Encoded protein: CASSKDRGGHQPQHF. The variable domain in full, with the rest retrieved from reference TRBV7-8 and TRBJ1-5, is GAGVSQSPRYKVAKRGQDVALRCDPISGHVSLFWYQQALGQGPEFLTYFQNEAQLDKSGLPSDRFFAERPEGSVSTLKIQRTQQEDSAVYLCASSKDRGGHQPQHFGDGTRLSIL.

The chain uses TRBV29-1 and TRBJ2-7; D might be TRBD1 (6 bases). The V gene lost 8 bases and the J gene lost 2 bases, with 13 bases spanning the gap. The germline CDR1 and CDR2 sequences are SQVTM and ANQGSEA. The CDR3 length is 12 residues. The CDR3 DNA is TGCAGCCAAGACAGGCAACCCTACGAGCAGTACTTC. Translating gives CSQDRQPYEQYF.

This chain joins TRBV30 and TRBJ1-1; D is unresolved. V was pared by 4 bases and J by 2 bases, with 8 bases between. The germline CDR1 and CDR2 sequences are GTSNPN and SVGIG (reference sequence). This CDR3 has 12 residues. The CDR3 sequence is CAWTEGNTEAFF. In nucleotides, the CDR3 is TGTGCCTGGACGGAGGGCAACACTGAAGCTTTCTTT.

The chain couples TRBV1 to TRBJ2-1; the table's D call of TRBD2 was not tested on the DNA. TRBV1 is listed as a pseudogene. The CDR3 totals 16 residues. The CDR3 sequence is CTSSQAWRRSYNEQFF. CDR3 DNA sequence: TGCACCAGCAGCCAAGCTTGGAGGAGGTCCTACAATGAGCAGTTCTTC.

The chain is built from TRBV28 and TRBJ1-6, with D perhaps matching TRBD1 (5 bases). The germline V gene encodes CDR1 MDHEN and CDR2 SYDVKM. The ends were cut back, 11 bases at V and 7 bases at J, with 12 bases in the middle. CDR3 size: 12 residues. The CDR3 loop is CAAAGQNSPLHF. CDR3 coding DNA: TGTGCCGCAGCAGGGCAGAATTCACCCCTCCACTTT. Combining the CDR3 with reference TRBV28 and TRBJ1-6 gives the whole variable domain DVKVTQSSRYLVKRTGEKVFLECVQDMDHENMFWYRQDPGLGLRLIYFSYDVKMKEKGDIPEGYSVSREKKERFSLILESASTNQTSMYLCAAAGQNSPLHFGNGTRLTVT.

CDR3 in DNA: TGTGCCAGCAATATTGGCCCGTCGGGAGGGCAGACCTACGAGCAGTACTTC. It yields the protein CASNIGPSGGQTYEQYF. The chain employs TRBV28 and TRBJ2-7, with TRBD2 matching 8 bases. V gave up 7 bases and J gave up 2 bases; unmatched junction bases: 16. Germline lookup yields CDR1 MDHEN and CDR2 SYDVKM. This CDR3 has 17 residues.

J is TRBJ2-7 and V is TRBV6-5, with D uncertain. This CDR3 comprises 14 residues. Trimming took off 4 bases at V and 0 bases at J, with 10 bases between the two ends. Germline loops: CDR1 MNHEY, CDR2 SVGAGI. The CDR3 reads CASSLYRSSYEQYF. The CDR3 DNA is TGTGCCAGCAGTTTGTATCGGAGCTCCTACGAGCAGTACTTC.

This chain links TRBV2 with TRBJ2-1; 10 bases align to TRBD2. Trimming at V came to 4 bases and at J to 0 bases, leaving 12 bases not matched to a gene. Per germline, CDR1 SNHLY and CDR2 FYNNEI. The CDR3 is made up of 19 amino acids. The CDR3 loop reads CASSGPAGGGGRSYNEQFF. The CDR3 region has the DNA TGTGCCAGCAGTGGTCCAGCGGGAGGGGGAGGCCGCTCCTACAATGAGCAGTTCTTC.

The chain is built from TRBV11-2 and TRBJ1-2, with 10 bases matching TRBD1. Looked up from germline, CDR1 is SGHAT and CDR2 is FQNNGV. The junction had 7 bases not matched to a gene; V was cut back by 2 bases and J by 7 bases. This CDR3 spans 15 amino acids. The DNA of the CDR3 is TGTGCCAGCAGCTTAACGGGGACAGGGGAAGGTGGCTACACCTTC. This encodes CASSLTGTGEGGYTF. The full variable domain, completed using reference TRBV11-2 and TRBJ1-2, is EAGVAQSPRYKIIEKRQSVAFWCNPISGHATLYWYQQILGQGPKLLIQFQNNGVVDDSQLPKDRFSAERLKGVDSTLKIQPAKLEDSAVYLCASSLTGTGEGGYTFGSGTRLTVV.

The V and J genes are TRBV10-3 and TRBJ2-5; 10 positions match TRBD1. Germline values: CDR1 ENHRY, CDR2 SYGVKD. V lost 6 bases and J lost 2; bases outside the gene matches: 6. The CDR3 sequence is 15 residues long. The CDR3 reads CAISQPGQGQETQYF. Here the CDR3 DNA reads TGTGCCATCAGCCAACCGGGACAGGGGCAAGAGACCCAGTACTTC.

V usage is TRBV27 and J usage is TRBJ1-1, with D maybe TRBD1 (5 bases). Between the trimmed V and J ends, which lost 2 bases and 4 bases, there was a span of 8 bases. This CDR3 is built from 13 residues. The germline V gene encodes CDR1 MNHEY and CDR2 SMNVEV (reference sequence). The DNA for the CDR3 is TGTGCCAGCAGTTTAAGGGGCGGCACTGAAGCTTTCTTT. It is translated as CASSLRGGTEAFF.

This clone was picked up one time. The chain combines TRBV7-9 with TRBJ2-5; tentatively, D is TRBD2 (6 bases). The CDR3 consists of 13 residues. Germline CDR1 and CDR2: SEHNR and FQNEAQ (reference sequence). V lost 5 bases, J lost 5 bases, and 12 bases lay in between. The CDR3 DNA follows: TGTGCCAGCAGCCCCGGTGGGAGGGAGACCCAGTACTTC. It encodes CASSPGGRETQYF.

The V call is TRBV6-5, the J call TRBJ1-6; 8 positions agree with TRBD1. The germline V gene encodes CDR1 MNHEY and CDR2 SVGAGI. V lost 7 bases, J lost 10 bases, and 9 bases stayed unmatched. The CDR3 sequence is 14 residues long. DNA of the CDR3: TGTGCCAGCACCGACAGGGGCGTAGGGTCACCCCTCCACTTT. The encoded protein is CASTDRGVGSPLHF.

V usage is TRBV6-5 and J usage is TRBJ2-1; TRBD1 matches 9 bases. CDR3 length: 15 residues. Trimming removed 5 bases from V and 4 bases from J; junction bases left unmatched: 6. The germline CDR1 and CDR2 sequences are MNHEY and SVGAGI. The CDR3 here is CASSPGTGFYNEQFF. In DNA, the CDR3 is TGTGCCAGCAGTCCCGGGACAGGGTTTTACAATGAGCAGTTCTTC.

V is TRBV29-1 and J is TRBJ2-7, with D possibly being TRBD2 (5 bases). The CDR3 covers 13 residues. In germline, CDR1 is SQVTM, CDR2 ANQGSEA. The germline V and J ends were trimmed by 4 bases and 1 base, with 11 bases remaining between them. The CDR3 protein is CSVVGGLSYEQYF. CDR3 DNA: TGCAGCGTTGTTGGAGGACTTTCCTACGAGCAGTACTTC.

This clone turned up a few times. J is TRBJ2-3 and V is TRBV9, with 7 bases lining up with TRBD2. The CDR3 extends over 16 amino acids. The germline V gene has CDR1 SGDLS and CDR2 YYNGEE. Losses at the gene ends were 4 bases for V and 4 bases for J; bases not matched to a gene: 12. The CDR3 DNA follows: TGTGCCAGCAGCCCACGCCCCGTGGGGGGGTCAGATACGCAGTATTTT. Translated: CASSPRPVGGSDTQYF.